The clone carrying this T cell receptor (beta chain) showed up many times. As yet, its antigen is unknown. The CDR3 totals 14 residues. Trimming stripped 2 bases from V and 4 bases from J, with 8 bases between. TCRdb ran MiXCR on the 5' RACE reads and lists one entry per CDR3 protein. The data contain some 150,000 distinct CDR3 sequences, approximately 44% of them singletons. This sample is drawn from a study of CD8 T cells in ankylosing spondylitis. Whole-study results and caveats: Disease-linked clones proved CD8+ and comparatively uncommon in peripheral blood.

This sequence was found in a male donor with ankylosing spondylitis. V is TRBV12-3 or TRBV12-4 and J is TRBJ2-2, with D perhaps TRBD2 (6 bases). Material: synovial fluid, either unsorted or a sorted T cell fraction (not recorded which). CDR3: CASSLWGGTGELFF. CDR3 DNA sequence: TGTGCCAGCAGTTTATGGGGAGGCACCGGGGAGCTGTTTTTT.